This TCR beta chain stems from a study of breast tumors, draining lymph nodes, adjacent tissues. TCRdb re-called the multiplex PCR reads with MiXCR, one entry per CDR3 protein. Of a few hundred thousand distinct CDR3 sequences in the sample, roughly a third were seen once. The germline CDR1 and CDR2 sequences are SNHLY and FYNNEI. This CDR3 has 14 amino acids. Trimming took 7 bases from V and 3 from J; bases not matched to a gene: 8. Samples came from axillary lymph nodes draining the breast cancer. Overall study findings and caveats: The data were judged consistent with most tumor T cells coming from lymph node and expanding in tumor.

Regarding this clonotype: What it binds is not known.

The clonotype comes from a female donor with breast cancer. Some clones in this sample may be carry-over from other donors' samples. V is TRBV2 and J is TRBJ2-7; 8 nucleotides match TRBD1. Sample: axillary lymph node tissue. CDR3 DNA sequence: TGTGCCAGCACCGGGGACAGGACTGACTACGAGCAGTACTTC. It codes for CASTGDRTDYEQYF. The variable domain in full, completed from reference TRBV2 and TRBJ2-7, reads EPEVTQTPSHQVTQMGQEVILRCVPISNHLYFYWYRQILGQKVEFLVSFYNNEISEKSEIFDDQFSVERPDGSNFTLKIRSTKLEDSAMYFCASTGDRTDYEQYFGPGTRLTVT.